The 3 T cell receptor beta chains reported below all come from one sample, sequenced in a study of monozygotic twins with cystic fibrosis. Clones were read by immunoSEQ multiplex PCR, and TCRdb kept only the in-frame ones, dropping some. Among nearly 25,000 clones listed, around 93% were seen once. Sequencing input: blood. Every receptor here comes from a girl aged 2 to 9 with cystic fibrosis.

V usage is TRBV27 and J usage is TRBJ2-7; 8 bases agree with TRBD1. The CDR3 contains 13 residues. The germline V gene has CDR1 MNHEY and CDR2 SMNVEV (reference sequence). V lost 4 bases and J lost 3; bases outside the gene matches: 2. The CDR3 DNA is TGTGCCAGCAGTTACAGGGGGTTCTACGAGCAGTACTTC. It translates to CASSYRGFYEQYF.

The chain combines TRBV7-2 with TRBJ1-2; D unresolved. Germline values: CDR1 SGHTA, CDR2 FQGNSA. The length of the CDR3 is 13 residues. V lost 1 base and J 2 bases, leaving 5 bases between the germline ends. This chain's CDR3 is CASSLVNNYGYTF. DNA for the CDR3: TGTGCCAGCAGCTTAGTCAACAACTATGGCTACACCTTC. The whole variable domain, filled in from reference TRBV7-2 and TRBJ1-2, reads GAGVSQSPSNKVTEKGKDVELRCDPISGHTALYWYRQSLGQGLEFLIYFQGNSAPDKSGLPSDRFSAERTGGSVSTLTIQRTQQEDSAVYLCASSLVNNYGYTFGSGTRLTVV.

The chain is built from TRBV19 and TRBJ2-5; D gene uncertain. The CDR3 covers 14 residues. Germline V lookup: CDR1 LNHDA, CDR2 SQIVND (reference sequence). V was shortened by 0 bases and J by 2 bases, with 7 bases between the two germline ends. The chain's CDR3 is CASSIDITQETQYF. The CDR3 DNA is TGTGCCAGTAGTATAGATATCACTCAAGAGACCCAGTACTTC.